The next 3 T cell receptor beta chains were all read from a single sample in a study of cytomegalovirus exposure and HLA in healthy donors. It was with 60 Vbeta and 13 Jbeta primers that the PCR ran. Clones were read by immunoSEQ multiplex PCR, and TCRdb kept only the in-frame ones, dropping some. The sample lists fewer than 250,000 clones, roughly four fifths occurring once. Sequencing was performed on PBMCs. All receptors come from a man aged 18 to 30 in good health and CMV-seronegative.

The chain has TRBV19 and TRBJ1-2; TRBD1 might be the D (5 bases). The V end was cut by 9 bases, the J end by 4 bases, with 15 bases between. This CDR3 region has 13 residues. The germline gives CDR1 LNHDA, CDR2 SQIVND (reference sequence). DNA for the CDR3: TGTGCCAGCCAAAGACAGTACGGCTATGGCTACACCTTC. Amino acid sequence: CASQRQYGYGYTF.

The V gene is TRBV2, the J gene TRBJ2-1, with 9 bases matching TRBD1. CDR1 SNHLY and CDR2 FYNNEI come from the germline V gene. CDR3 size: 15 residues. V was pared by 6 bases and J by 3 bases, with 6 bases of the junction left unmatched. DNA for the CDR3: TGTGCCAGCAGGGCCGGGACAGGGATCTACAATGAGCAGTTCTTC. It encodes CASRAGTGIYNEQFF.

The chain links TRBV19 to TRBJ1-4; D perhaps matches TRBD1 (6 bases). The V end lost 8 bases, the J end lost 7 bases, and 20 bases lay between the germline ends. This CDR3 has 15 residues. Germline CDR1 LNHDA, CDR2 SQIVND (reference sequence). DNA of the CDR3: TGTGCCAGTGCAATTTGGGACATCAGTCGTGAAAAACTGTTTTTT. Translated, it gives CASAIWDISREKLFF.